Following are 18 T cell receptor beta chains from one sample sequenced in a study of blood T cell repertoires in COVID-19. Using immunoSEQ multiplex PCR, the repertoire was profiled, and TCRdb retains in-frame clones only, with some absent. The sample has 70,000 or so clones, approximately 80% seen once. The specimen sequenced was peripheral blood. The receptors shown here come from a human donor in a cohort sampled during active COVID-19.

The genes are TRBV5-4 and TRBJ1-2, with a weak D call TRBD1 (6 bases). The V end was cut by 5 bases, the J end by 6 bases, with 14 bases between. This CDR3 spans 13 amino acids. Germline V CDR1 and CDR2: SGHNT, YYREEE (reference sequence). The CDR3 nucleotides read TGTGCCAGCAGGCAGACAGGTTCCGATGGCTACACCTTC. It is translated as CASRQTGSDGYTF.

Only a few counts were recorded for this clone. V is TRBV15 and J is TRBJ2-7, with D maybe TRBD1 (5 bases). CDR3 length equals 12 residues. Trimming took off 0 bases at V and 12 bases at J, with 12 bases between the two ends. CDR1 is LNHNV and CDR2 is YYDKDF in the germline V gene (reference sequence). CDR3 loop: CATSRDKQVPYF. Here the CDR3 DNA reads TGTGCCACCAGCAGAGACAAACAGGTACCGTACTTC.

The rearrangement joins TRBV27 to TRBJ1-1, with D possibly TRBD1 on 6 matching bases. The V end was cut by 6 bases, the J end by 1 base, with 12 bases between. CDR1 is MNHEY, CDR2 SMNVEV, per germline (reference sequence). The CDR3 contains 14 residues. The CDR3 here is CASRKQGGNTEAFF. The CDR3 DNA sequence: TGTGCCAGCAGGAAACAGGGCGGGAACACTGAAGCTTTCTTT.

V usage is TRBV19 and J usage is TRBJ2-5; maybe TRBD1 (6 bases). Trimming took 3 bases from V and 5 from J, leaving 13 bases between them. The germline gives CDR1 LNHDA, CDR2 SQIVND (reference sequence). This CDR3 is 14 amino acids long. CDR3 coding DNA: TGTGCCAGTAGTATTGGAACCAGGGGTGAGACCCAGTACTTC. Translation gives CASSIGTRGETQYF.

The chain recombines TRBV5-4 with TRBJ2-3, with 11 nucleotides matching TRBD2. Losses at the gene ends were 0 bases for V and 1 base for J; bases not matched to a gene: 4. CDR1 and CDR2 (germline): SGHNT, YYREEE (reference sequence). This CDR3 region has 17 residues. The chain's CDR3 is CASSLGLAGGGTDTQYF. In nucleotides, the CDR3 is TGTGCCAGCAGCTTGGGGCTAGCGGGAGGAGGCACAGATACGCAGTATTTT. The variable domain in full, completed from reference TRBV5-4 and TRBJ2-3, reads ETGVTQSPTHLIKTRGQQVTLRCSSQSGHNTVSWYQQALGQGPQFIFQYYREEENGRGNFPPRFSGLQFPNYSSELNVNALELDDSALYLCASSLGLAGGGTDTQYFGPGTRLTVL.

The rearrangement links TRBV2 to TRBJ2-7; a weak D match, TRBD1 (5 bases). CDR1 SNHLY and CDR2 FYNNEI come from the germline V gene. The CDR3 consists of 14 residues. Deletions cut 9 bases from V and 3 bases from J, with 18 bases between. The CDR3 DNA is TGTGCCAGATCAATTGGACAAATCGGCTACGAGCAGTACTTC. It specifies CARSIGQIGYEQYF.

This clone appeared a single time. The rearrangement joins TRBV28 to TRBJ2-7, with D tentatively TRBD1 (7 bases). This CDR3 is built from 16 residues. V was cut by 3 bases and J by 3 bases, with 18 bases left in between. The V gene's germline CDR1 is MDHEN and CDR2 SYDVKM. CDR3 residues: CASSFPGQGGFYEQYF. As DNA, the CDR3 is TGTGCCAGCAGTTTCCCCGGCCAGGGGGGATTCTACGAGCAGTACTTC.

This sequence joins TRBV5-1 and TRBJ2-1, with 8 nucleotides matching TRBD2. The V gene end was trimmed by 5 bases and the J gene end by 0 bases; junction bases not matched to a gene: 7. The CDR3 runs to 16 residues. CDR1 and CDR2 from the germline V gene are SGHRS and YFSETQ. DNA for the CDR3: TGCGCCAGCAGATCCTCGAGCGGGGGCTCCTACAATGAGCAGTTCTTC. This translates into CASRSSSGGSYNEQFF.

This sequence joins TRBV19 and TRBJ1-2; TRBD1 matches at 8 bases. J lost 0 bases, V lost 5 bases, and 8 bases had no gene match. CDR1 and CDR2 (germline): LNHDA, SQIVND (reference sequence). The CDR3 is made up of 16 amino acids. The CDR3 sequence: CASSPTTGGANYGYTF. DNA for the CDR3: TGTGCCAGTAGTCCCACCACAGGGGGAGCTAACTATGGCTACACCTTC.

The rearrangement uses TRBV3-1 (or the pseudogene TRBV3-2) and TRBJ2-3, with D possibly being TRBD1 (6 bases). V was pared by 3 bases and J by 5 bases, with 12 bases between. CDR3 length equals 14 residues. CDR1 and CDR2 (germline): LGHDT, YNNKEL (reference sequence). This CDR3 reads CASSQGAREDTQYF. CDR3 nucleotides: TGTGCCAGCAGCCAGGGGGCGAGGGAAGATACGCAGTATTTT.

The chain couples TRBV4-1 to TRBJ2-7; 9 nucleotides agree with TRBD2. The junction had 16 bases not matched to a gene; V was cut back by 4 bases and J by 6 bases. CDR3 length: 17 residues. CDR1 and CDR2 (germline): MGHRA, YSYEKL. The CDR3 region is CASSLEKTGTSYREQYF. The CDR3 DNA sequence: TGCGCCAGCAGCCTAGAGAAAACCGGGACTAGCTACCGCGAGCAGTACTTC.

This chain links TRBV28 with TRBJ1-2; 7 nucleotides match TRBD1. The CDR3 sequence is 14 residues long. Per germline, CDR1 MDHEN and CDR2 SYDVKM. V was pared by 2 bases and J by 1 base, with 1 base of the junction left unmatched. This CDR3 reads CASSLGQVNYGYTF. The CDR3 coding sequence is TGTGCCAGCAGTTTAGGACAGGTTAACTATGGCTACACCTTC.

The sample holds a few counts of this clone. The sample carries other DNA sequences with the same CDR3. The chain combines TRBV5-1 with TRBJ1-1, with 7 nucleotides matching TRBD1. Germline values: CDR1 SGHRS, CDR2 YFSETQ. The J segment lost 1 base and the V segment lost 7 bases, leaving 4 bases of the junction unmatched. This CDR3 has 13 residues. CDR3 region: CASRRTGNTEAFF. CDR3 sequence (DNA): TGCGCCAGCCGACGGACAGGGAACACTGAAGCTTTCTTT.

The genes are TRBV5-5 and TRBJ1-2, with D uncertain. In germline, CDR1 is SGHKS, CDR2 YYEKEE (reference sequence). V lost 4 bases, J lost 4 bases, and 11 bases lay in between. The CDR3 length is 13 residues. The CDR3 region is CASSRRGGYGYTF. The CDR3 DNA is TGTGCCAGCAGCCGCCGGGGAGGCTATGGCTACACCTTC. The variable domain in full, with the rest retrieved from reference TRBV5-5 and TRBJ1-2, is DAGVTQSPTHLIKTRGQQVTLRCSPISGHKSVSWYQQVLGQGPQFIFQYYEKEERGRGNFPDRFSARQFPNYSSELNVNALLLGDSALYLCASSRRGGYGYTFGSGTRLTVV.

This chain connects TRBV16 to TRBJ2-7; 7 positions agree with TRBD1. The CDR3 has 15 amino acids. The J segment lost 6 bases and the V segment lost 0 bases, leaving 8 bases of the junction unmatched. Germline V gene lookup returns CDR1 KGHSY and CDR2 FQNENV. The CDR3 DNA is TGTGCCAGCAGCCAATCTAGGGGGCCGGGCGTCGAGCAGTACTTC. Protein: CASSQSRGPGVEQYF.

In nucleotides, the CDR3 is TGTGCCAGCAGCCTTAGTTGGACCGGGGAGCTGTTTTTT. Translating it yields CASSLSWTGELFF. This chain uses TRBV7-8 with TRBJ2-2; D uncertain. CDR1 is SGHVS, CDR2 FQNEAQ, per germline. This CDR3 comprises 13 residues. The V end lost 5 bases, the J end lost 5 bases, and 9 bases lay between the germline ends.

The chain has TRBV11-2 and TRBJ1-1; D not resolved. V was pared by 5 bases and J by 0 bases, with 10 bases between. CDR1 and CDR2 from the germline V gene are SGHAT and FQNNGV. The CDR3 is 14 amino acids. The DNA of the CDR3 is TGTGCCAGCAGCCCGTCACTATTGAACACTGAAGCTTTCTTT. Its translation is CASSPSLLNTEAFF.

Note on this clone: A junction boundary mismatches the germline segment, possibly from a read error. The J gene is TRBJ2-7, the V gene TRBV6-1; D gene uncertain. Germline CDR1 is MNHNS and CDR2 is SASEGT. This CDR3 has 16 residues. The CDR3 spells CASREGRVALSYEQYF. The CDR3, as DNA: TGTGCCAGCAGGGAAGGCCGGGTCGCCCTCTCCTACGAGCAGTACTTC.